The 23 T cell receptor beta chains given below trace back to one sample, sequenced in a study of T cell responses to AZD1222 COVID-19 vaccine. Generated by immunoSEQ multiplex PCR, the TCRdb table keeps only in-frame clones and is missing some. The sample consists of approximately 160,000 clones, about 91% of them appearing once. The source was peripheral blood, collected on day 0 of AZD1222 vaccination. Source of these receptors: an adult in good health.

V gene TRBV19 combines with J gene TRBJ1-2; unclear D gene. CDR3 length: 13 amino acids. Between the trimmed V and J ends, which lost 5 bases and 8 bases, there was a span of 15 bases. CDR1 and CDR2 from the germline V gene are LNHDA and SQIVND (reference sequence). The CDR3 DNA is TGTGCCAGTAGTCGGGATAGGCAGCGCGGCTACACCTTC. Amino acids: CASSRDRQRGYTF.

The chain carries TRBV19 and TRBJ2-4; unclear D gene. Looked up from germline, CDR1 is LNHDA and CDR2 is SQIVND (reference sequence). The CDR3 extends over 16 amino acids. Trimming pared 10 bases from V and 0 bases from J, leaving 19 bases between. CDR3 nucleotides: TGTGCCACTAAACCCGCGAATTCGGTAGCCAAAAACATTCAGTACTTC. Translating gives CATKPANSVAKNIQYF.

The chain uses TRBV7-6 and TRBJ2-2, with D perhaps TRBD2 (6 bases). The CDR3 sequence is 15 residues long. CDR1 SGHVS and CDR2 FNYEAQ come from the germline V gene. V was clipped by 2 bases and J by 6 bases, with 13 bases between them. CDR3 in amino acids: CASSLYGGDSGELFF. DNA of the CDR3: TGTGCCAGCAGCTTATATGGAGGGGACTCCGGGGAGCTGTTTTTT.

The V call is TRBV29-1, the J call TRBJ1-2; D unclear. This CDR3 comprises 12 residues. V lost 5 bases and J 0 bases, leaving 7 bases between the germline ends. Germline V gives CDR1 SQVTM, CDR2 ANQGSEA. The CDR3 loop reads CSVQRANYGYTF. In DNA, the CDR3 is TGCAGCGTTCAGCGAGCTAACTATGGCTACACCTTC.

This clone has only a few counts. This sequence joins TRBV9 and TRBJ1-6; TRBD1 is a possible D gene (5 bases). CDR1 is SGDLS and CDR2 is YYNGEE in the germline V gene. The CDR3 runs to 15 residues. The V and J ends lost 1 base and 8 bases respectively, with 13 bases between them. CDR3: CASSVHGGWDSPLHF. The CDR3, as DNA: TGTGCCAGCAGCGTACACGGGGGTTGGGATTCACCCCTCCACTTT.

The genes are TRBV3-1 (or the pseudogene TRBV3-2) and TRBJ2-2; the match to TRBD1 covers 9 bases. The CDR3 consists of 21 residues. Germline V gene data show CDR1 as LGHDT and CDR2 as YNNKEL (reference sequence). Trimming took 1 base from V and 4 from J; bases not matched to a gene: 19. The CDR3 protein is CASSQVPRDRDYFEGTGELFF. The CDR3 DNA reads as TGTGCCAGCAGCCAAGTCCCCCGGGACAGGGACTATTTTGAAGGCACCGGGGAGCTGTTTTTT.

In its sample, this clone was seen once. This chain connects TRBV27 to TRBJ2-7; 8 nucleotides line up with TRBD2. Germline CDR1 is MNHEY and CDR2 is SMNVEV (reference sequence). With 7 bases clipped from V and 2 bases from J, the junction kept 10 bases outside the gene matches. The CDR3 spans 15 residues. This CDR3 is CASMSVGLAPYEQYF. The CDR3 bases are TGTGCCAGCATGAGTGTCGGACTAGCCCCCTACGAGCAGTACTTC.

The chain employs TRBV29-1 and TRBJ2-3, with D maybe TRBD1 (5 bases). The CDR3 loop spans 13 amino acids. Trimming removed 4 bases from V and 0 bases from J, with 8 bases in between. Germline loops: CDR1 SQVTM, CDR2 ANQGSEA. The DNA of the CDR3 is TGCAGCGTTGGACCAGGGAGCACAGATACGCAGTATTTT. Translation gives CSVGPGSTDTQYF.

V and J are TRBV5-1 and TRBJ1-1; no clear D. The CDR3 is 14 amino acids. The ends were cut back, 2 bases at V and 0 bases at J, with 8 bases in the middle. The germline CDR1 and CDR2 sequences are SGHRS and YFSETQ. This chain's CDR3 is CASSLSRMNTEAFF. For the CDR3, the DNA is TGCGCCAGCAGCTTAAGCAGGATGAACACTGAAGCTTTCTTT.

The chain links TRBV19 to TRBJ1-1; D unclear. The length of the CDR3 is 14 residues. V was shortened by 7 bases and J by 5 bases, with 17 bases between the two germline ends. Germline CDR1 reads LNHDA; CDR2 reads SQIVND (reference sequence). CDR3 region: CASTPRLLMTEAFF. The DNA for the CDR3 is TGTGCCAGTACCCCCAGGCTCCTCATGACTGAAGCTTTCTTT.

The rearrangement joins TRBV19 to TRBJ1-6, with 8 bases lining up with TRBD1. Germline values: CDR1 LNHDA, CDR2 SQIVND (reference sequence). The junction had 5 bases not matched to a gene; V was cut back by 3 bases and J by 7 bases. The CDR3 runs 15 residues. The DNA for the CDR3 is TGTGCCAGTAGTATCCAGGGGGCGCAGAATTCACCCCTCCACTTT. It specifies CASSIQGAQNSPLHF.

In this sample, this clone turned up many times. The J gene is TRBJ1-1, the V gene TRBV14; D is unclear. The CDR3 spans 14 residues. Germline V gene data show CDR1 as SGHDN and CDR2 as FVKESK. Trimming removed 5 bases at V and 4 bases at J, with 14 bases between. The CDR3: CASSEVFGGTEAFF. CDR3 bases: TGTGCCAGCAGCGAAGTGTTTGGTGGCACTGAAGCTTTCTTT.

The chain is built from TRBV6-5 and TRBJ2-5; D is unresolved. The CDR3 length is 14 residues. Trimming shortened V by 0 bases and J by 5 bases, and 10 bases separated the two germline ends. Germline values: CDR1 MNHEY, CDR2 SVGAGI. The CDR3 DNA reads as TGTGCCAGCAGTTACTCAAATAGGATCGAGACCCAGTACTTC. It specifies CASSYSNRIETQYF.

The chain recombines TRBV12-3 or TRBV12-4 with TRBJ1-1; 7 bases line up with TRBD1. V gave up 3 bases and J gave up 4 bases; unmatched junction bases: 2. CDR3 length equals 13 residues. This CDR3 is CASSFRGITEAFF. In DNA, the CDR3 is TGTGCCAGCAGTTTCAGGGGGATCACTGAAGCTTTCTTT.

The rearrangement links TRBV28 to TRBJ2-3; 7 positions match TRBD1. The CDR3 covers 13 residues. CDR1 and CDR2 from the germline V gene are MDHEN and SYDVKM. V trimming: 3 bases; J trimming: 5 bases; junction bases outside the gene matches: 2. The CDR3: CASSFRDRDTQYF. CDR3 DNA: TGTGCCAGCAGTTTTAGGGACAGAGATACGCAGTATTTT.

This chain connects TRBV6-5 to TRBJ1-2, with D maybe TRBD1 (6 bases). This CDR3 spans 13 amino acids. Trimming left V 5 bases short and J 6 bases short, with 13 bases between. Germline lookup yields CDR1 MNHEY and CDR2 SVGAGI. The CDR3 protein is CASSQGWRNGYTF. CDR3 nucleotides: TGTGCCAGCAGTCAGGGGTGGCGGAATGGCTACACCTTC.

The V gene is TRBV30, the J gene TRBJ1-2; TRBD1 agrees at 8 bases. CDR1 and CDR2 from the germline V gene are GTSNPN and SVGIG (reference sequence). With V trimmed by 4 bases and J by 2 bases, 6 bases remained unmatched. The CDR3 runs to 14 residues. The CDR3 sequence is CAWKGGQENYGYTF. In DNA, the CDR3 is TGTGCCTGGAAGGGGGGACAGGAAAACTATGGCTACACCTTC.

This clone was picked up one time. The chain links TRBV18 to TRBJ2-4; 7 nucleotides match TRBD1. Trimming removed 3 bases from V and 3 bases from J; junction bases left unmatched: 8. The germline gives CDR1 KGHSH, CDR2 LQKENI. This CDR3 region has 16 residues. The CDR3 DNA is TGTGCCAGCTCACCTAGGGACAGAATAGACAAAAACATTCAGTACTTC. Amino acid sequence: CASSPRDRIDKNIQYF.

This chain's CDR3 is CATYGSGYF. In nucleotides, the CDR3 is TGTGCCACGTACGGCAGCGGATACTTC. The chain carries TRBV21-1 and TRBJ2-5; TRBD2, the table's D call, lacks a check against the DNA. TRBV21-1 is a pseudogene segment. The CDR3 runs to 9 residues.

This chain joins TRBV6-5 and TRBJ2-1; D gene unclear. The germline V gene has CDR1 MNHEY and CDR2 SVGAGI. V was shortened by 2 bases and J by 4 bases, with 12 bases between the two germline ends. The CDR3 consists of 15 residues. CDR3 nucleotide sequence: TGTGCCAGCAGTTACACGCCCCCTGGTTACAATGAGCAGTTCTTC. This gives the protein CASSYTPPGYNEQFF.

V and J are TRBV30 and TRBJ2-4, with TRBD2 identical over 10 bases. The length of the CDR3 is 18 residues. CDR1 and CDR2 from the germline V gene are GTSNPN and SVGIG (reference sequence). Losses at the gene ends were 0 bases for V and 6 bases for J; bases not matched to a gene: 14. The CDR3 region has the DNA TGTGCCTGGAGTGTACCCATGCTGAAGCGGGAGGGAGGAAACATTCAGTACTTC. Protein product: CAWSVPMLKREGGNIQYF.

The V and J genes are TRBV19 and TRBJ2-1, with a possible D match to TRBD2 (6 bases). CDR1 is LNHDA, CDR2 SQIVND, per germline (reference sequence). Trimming took 3 bases from V and 4 from J, leaving 13 bases between them. The CDR3 totals 15 residues. CDR3 amino acids: CASSIEIAVYNEQFF. The CDR3 DNA follows: TGTGCCAGTAGTATTGAGATAGCGGTGTACAATGAGCAGTTCTTC.

The chain employs TRBV29-1 and TRBJ1-1; no firm D call. The V gene lost 0 bases and the J gene lost 7 bases, with 15 bases spanning the gap. Germline V gives CDR1 SQVTM, CDR2 ANQGSEA. The CDR3 contains 14 residues. CDR3 DNA: TGCAGCGTTGAAGACAGGCGGAAAACCCTTGAAGCTTTCTTT. Its protein is CSVEDRRKTLEAFF.